A selection of T cell receptor beta chains follows, all from one sample in a study of blood T cell repertoires in COVID-19. Repertoires were generated with immunoSEQ multiplex PCR, while TCRdb's copy carries only in-frame clones and drops some. The sample lists about 110,000 clones, about two thirds seen once, with around 1.9% in the top ten. Input material: peripheral blood. These receptors all stem from a woman aged 40 to 50 with acute or convalescent COVID-19. Both conserved end residues are part of each CDR3. The D gene is left open where the match is weak. Expanded clones get a size class; other rows say once, few or many, or leave the size out.

cdr3_nt: TGCGCCAGCAGCTTACCCGGGACAGGGGAATACGAGCAGTACTTC
cdr3_aa: CASSLPGTGEYEQYF
clone_size: -
j_call: TRBJ2-7
v_call: TRBV5-1
d_call: TRBD1

cdr3_nt: TGCGCCAGCAGCCAAGATGTTAGCGGGGGCCAAGAGACCCAGTACTTC
cdr3_aa: CASSQDVSGGQETQYF
clone_size: -
j_call: TRBJ2-5
v_call: TRBV4-3
d_call: TRBD2

cdr3_nt: TGTGCCAGCGGCACCGGTCAGGGGGGTGAGCAGTTCTTC
cdr3_aa: CASGTGQGGEQFF
clone_size: few
j_call: TRBJ2-1
v_call: TRBV7-3
d_call: -

cdr3_nt: TGCGCCAGCAGCTTGGCACAGGGGATGACACACACCGGGGAGCTGTTTTTT
cdr3_aa: CASSLAQGMTHTGELFF
clone_size: -
j_call: TRBJ2-2
v_call: TRBV5-1
d_call: TRBD1

cdr3_nt: TGTGCCAGCAGGCTACAGGGGGCTCTGGATACGCAGTATTTT
cdr3_aa: CASRLQGALDTQYF
clone_size: -
j_call: TRBJ2-3
v_call: TRBV3-1/TRBV3-2
d_call: TRBD1

cdr3_nt: TGCGCCAGCAGCTTGGATGTGGGGGCGCATCGTGAAGCTTTCTTT
cdr3_aa: CASSLDVGAHREAFF
clone_size: -
j_call: TRBJ1-1
v_call: TRBV5-1
d_call: -

cdr3_nt: TGTGCCAGCAGCGTAGGACAGGGAATCAACGAGCAGTACTTC
cdr3_aa: CASSVGQGINEQYF
clone_size: -
j_call: TRBJ2-7
v_call: TRBV7-2
d_call: TRBD1

cdr3_nt: TGTGCCTGGAGTGTATATCGAGGGAGCCAAGAGACCCAGTACTTC
cdr3_aa: CAWSVYRGSQETQYF
clone_size: -
j_call: TRBJ2-5
v_call: TRBV30
d_call: -

cdr3_nt: TGCGCCAGCAGCTTGGGACAGGTATCGGCAAATGAAAAACTGTTTTTT
cdr3_aa: CASSLGQVSANEKLFF
clone_size: -
j_call: TRBJ1-4
v_call: TRBV5-1
d_call: -

cdr3_nt: TGTGCCAGCAGGGCCGGGACAGCCGGGAGAGGACACACCTTC
cdr3_aa: CASRAGTAGRGHTF
clone_size: -
j_call: TRBJ1-2
v_call: TRBV6-5
d_call: TRBD1

cdr3_nt: TGCGCCAGCAGCGTCGACGGAGCGAACACTGAAGCTTTCTTT
cdr3_aa: CASSVDGANTEAFF
clone_size: -
j_call: TRBJ1-1
v_call: TRBV5-1
d_call: -

cdr3_nt: TGTGCCAGCAAGGCCCGGAGGGGCACAGATACGCAGTATTTT
cdr3_aa: CASKARRGTDTQYF
clone_size: few
j_call: TRBJ2-3
v_call: TRBV28
d_call: -

cdr3_nt: TGCAGCCCTCGGGGGTTTGGTACTGAAGCTTTCTTT
cdr3_aa: CSPRGFGTEAFF
clone_size: -
j_call: TRBJ1-1
v_call: TRBV29-1
d_call: -

cdr3_nt: TGTGCCCGCCAGGCTGACGGCTTCACCGGGGAGCTGTTTTTT
cdr3_aa: CARQADGFTGELFF
clone_size: -
j_call: TRBJ2-2
v_call: TRBV7-9
d_call: -

cdr3_nt: TGTGCCAGCAGCGTGACAGGTTCTGGAAACACCATATATTTT
cdr3_aa: CASSVTGSGNTIYF
clone_size: -
j_call: TRBJ1-3
v_call: TRBV6-2/TRBV6-3
d_call: -